The clone carrying this T cell receptor beta chain was seen only once. No antigen is known for it. This clone may be a read error of a much larger clone one base away. TCRbeta libraries were built with three rounds of nested PCR, modified from ARM-PCR. TCRdb itself ran the multiplex PCR reads through MiXCR, one entry per CDR3 protein. Of some 100,000 distinct CDR3 sequences listed, 50% to 70% are singletons. No cell sorting was done before RNA was extracted from the tissue. Distant lung tissue was collected more than 3 cm away from the tumor edge. The CDR3 is made up of 15 amino acids. Trimming cost V 6 bases and J 6 bases, with 17 bases left between them. Per germline, CDR1 LGHNT and CDR2 FRNRAP. The data derive from a study of tumor and adjacent non-tumor tissue in lung cancer. Study summary: Patients were aged about 30 to 76, ten or so men and a handful of women, stage I to III. Study-wide findings and caveats: Higher tumor TCR diversity was associated with shorter survival. Compared with tumor, normal lung showed significantly lower TCR diversity. In normal lung, the top 100 clones were significantly more dominant than in tumor.

The source is a man between 60 and 75 years old with non-small cell lung cancer. The material sequenced was distant non-tumor lung tissue. J is TRBJ2-2 and V is TRBV12-5; TRBD1 is a possible D gene (6 bases). CDR3 nucleotide sequence: TGTGCTAGTGGACCCGTACAGGGAAGATCCGGGGAGCTGTTTTTT. It is translated as CASGPVQGRSGELFF. Full variable domain (missing parts from reference TRBV12-5 and TRBJ2-2): DARVTQTPRHKVTEMGQEVTMRCQPILGHNTVFWYRQTMMQGLELLAYFRNRAPLDDSGMPKDRFSAEMPDATLATLKIQPSEPRDSAVYFCASGPVQGRSGELFFGEGSRLTVL.